This T cell receptor (beta chain) emerged from a study of response to subunit inactivated influenza vaccine. CDR1 SQVTM and CDR2 ANQGSEA come from the germline V gene. Trimming pared 4 bases from V and 2 bases from J, leaving 11 bases between. The CDR3 sequence is 14 residues long. Each CDR3 protein gets one entry after TCRdb re-called the RT-PCR reads with MiXCR. The sample lists 500,000 or so distinct CDR3 sequences, about 15% occurring once. Material: CD4+ T cells sorted from PBMCs, obtained less than 25 months after vaccination. The receptor's source is a man between 50 and 69 years old who received an inactivated influenza vaccine. The chain uses TRBV29-1 and TRBJ2-2; maybe TRBD2 (6 bases). The CDR3 loop reads CSVGREPNTGELFF. CDR3 sequence (DNA): TGCAGCGTTGGACGGGAGCCAAACACCGGGGAGCTGTTTTTT.